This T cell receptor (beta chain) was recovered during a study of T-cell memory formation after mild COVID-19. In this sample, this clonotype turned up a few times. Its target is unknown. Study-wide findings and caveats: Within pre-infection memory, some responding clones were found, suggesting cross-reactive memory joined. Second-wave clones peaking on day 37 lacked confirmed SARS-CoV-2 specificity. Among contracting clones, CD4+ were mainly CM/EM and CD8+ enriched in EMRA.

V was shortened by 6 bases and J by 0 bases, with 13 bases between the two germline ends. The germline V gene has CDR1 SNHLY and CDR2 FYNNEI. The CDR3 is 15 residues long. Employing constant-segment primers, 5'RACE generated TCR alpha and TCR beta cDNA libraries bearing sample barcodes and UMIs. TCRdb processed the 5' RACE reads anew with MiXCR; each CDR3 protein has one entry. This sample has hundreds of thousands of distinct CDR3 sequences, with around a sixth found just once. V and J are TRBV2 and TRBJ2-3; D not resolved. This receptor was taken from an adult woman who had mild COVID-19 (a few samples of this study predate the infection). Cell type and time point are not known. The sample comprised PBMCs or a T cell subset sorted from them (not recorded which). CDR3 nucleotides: TGTGCCAGCAGCCCCCTGGCGGCTAGCACAGATACGCAGTATTTT. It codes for CASSPLAASTDTQYF.